This entry lists 24 T cell receptor beta chains sequenced from one sample in a study of cytomegalovirus exposure and HLA in healthy donors. The PCR contained 60 Vbeta and 13 Jbeta primers. Sequencing was performed with immunoSEQ multiplex PCR; in TCRdb, only in-frame clones are kept and a portion is missing. The sample shows 150,000 to 200,000 clones, roughly 80% of them seen only once. The specimen sequenced was PBMCs. Receptor source: a male donor in good health and CMV-seronegative.

The chain combines TRBV10-3 with TRBJ2-3; D gene uncertain. From germline, CDR1 is ENHRY and CDR2 SYGVKD. The CDR3 is 12 amino acids. Trimming took off 6 bases at V and 3 bases at J, with 7 bases between the two ends. The DNA for the CDR3 is TGTGCCATCAGCCAACTGACAGATACGCAGTATTTT. Amino acids: CAISQLTDTQYF.

The chain recombines TRBV14 with TRBJ2-7; no clear D. The CDR3 is made up of 13 amino acids. V lost 4 bases and J 2 bases, leaving 9 bases between the germline ends. Germline CDR1 is SGHDN and CDR2 is FVKESK. Here the CDR3 DNA reads TGTGCCAGCAGCCTTAATGGCCCCTACGAGCAGTACTTC. It translates to CASSLNGPYEQYF.

The CDR3 DNA sequence: TGCGCCAGCAGCTTGACAGGGGGTAAGGACGAGCAGTACTTC. As protein: CASSLTGGKDEQYF. V is TRBV5-1 and J is TRBJ2-5, with TRBD1 matching over 8 bases. The DNA matches TRBJ2-7 better at its end, which makes the J call doubtful. Germline CDR1 SGHRS, CDR2 YFSETQ. This CDR3 contains 14 residues.

The V call is TRBV9, the J call TRBJ2-7, with D possibly TRBD2 on 7 matching bases. The germline gives CDR1 SGDLS, CDR2 YYNGEE. The V gene lost 0 bases and the J gene lost 5 bases, with 12 bases spanning the gap. CDR3 size: 14 residues. The CDR3 nucleotides are TGTGCCAGCAGCGTAGAAGGCGGGGGCAACGAGCAGTACTTC. Protein: CASSVEGGGNEQYF.

This clone was observed a few times. The CDR3 nucleotides are TGTGCCAGCAGCTTCCCCGGACAGGGGAGCGAGCAGTACTTC. This sequence encodes CASSFPGQGSEQYF. The J gene is TRBJ2-7, the V gene TRBV5-4; 9 positions match TRBD1. Germline trimming cut 2 bases from V and 6 bases from J; bases unmatched to any gene: 6. This CDR3 has 14 residues. The germline gives CDR1 SGHNT, CDR2 YYREEE (reference sequence).

The chain combines TRBV5-5 with TRBJ1-5; 12 nucleotides align to TRBD1. The V and J ends lost 1 base and 5 bases, in that order; junction bases with no gene match: 10. The length of the CDR3 is 18 residues. Germline loops: CDR1 SGHKS, CDR2 YYEKEE (reference sequence). CDR3 bases: TGTGCCAGCAGCTTGTCCGGGACAGGGGGCTTGGTCGATCAGCCCCAGCATTTT. Translated, it gives CASSLSGTGGLVDQPQHF.

The chain recombines TRBV11-2 with TRBJ1-5; tentative D call: TRBD1 (5 bases). V lost 1 base to trimming and J lost 0 bases, with 7 bases between them. The CDR3 loop spans 15 amino acids. The V gene's germline CDR1 is SGHAT and CDR2 FQNNGV. The CDR3 loop reads CASSLGQHSNQPQHF. In DNA, the CDR3 is TGTGCCAGCAGCTTAGGACAGCATAGCAATCAGCCCCAGCATTTT.

This chain joins TRBV7-9 and TRBJ2-5; 9 nucleotides line up with TRBD2. Germline-derived CDR1 and CDR2 are SEHNR and FQNEAQ (reference sequence). The length of the CDR3 is 16 residues. The ends lost 1 base at V and 3 bases at J; junction bases unmatched: 6. Written as DNA, the CDR3 is TGTGCCAGCAGCTTAGATCCCTCTAGCGGGGAAGAGACCCAGTACTTC. Translating it yields CASSLDPSSGEETQYF.

This sequence joins TRBV6-1 and TRBJ1-6, with 8 positions matching TRBD1. The CDR3 length is 15 residues. Germline CDR1 reads MNHNS; CDR2 reads SASEGT. J lost 10 bases, V lost 1 base, and 6 bases had no gene match. In DNA, the CDR3 is TGTGCCAGCAGTGAAGGGGGACAGGTTCGCTCACCCCTCCACTTT. Protein sequence: CASSEGGQVRSPLHF.

The chain couples TRBV11-2 to TRBJ2-5; no clear D. Germline loops: CDR1 SGHAT, CDR2 FQNNGV. V was trimmed by 3 bases and J by 5 bases, leaving 4 bases between them. This CDR3 comprises 11 residues. CDR3 DNA: TGTGCCAGCAGCTTCCAGGAGACCCAGTACTTC. This gives the protein CASSFQETQYF.

This rearrangement joins TRBV15 to TRBJ1-4, with D perhaps matching TRBD1 (6 bases). The CDR3 is 15 residues long. Trimming removed 5 bases at V and 4 bases at J, with 14 bases between. Germline V gene lookup returns CDR1 LNHNV and CDR2 YYDKDF (reference sequence). CDR3 coding DNA: TGTGCCACCAGCGCGACCGGGACACTTAATGAAAAACTGTTTTTT. Translation: CATSATGTLNEKLFF.

This rearrangement joins TRBV7-9 to TRBJ1-1; D is ambiguous. Germline assignment: CDR1 SEHNR and CDR2 FQNEAQ (reference sequence). This CDR3 region has 10 residues. Trimming stripped 3 bases from V and 10 bases from J, with 6 bases between. CDR3: CASSFPGAFF. The CDR3 DNA reads TGTGCCAGCAGCTTTCCCGGAGCTTTCTTT.

The chain carries TRBV7-2 and TRBJ1-1; D might be TRBD1 (6 bases). The CDR3 covers 13 residues. Germline-derived CDR1 and CDR2 are SGHTA and FQGNSA. Trimming cost V 5 bases and J 5 bases, with 12 bases left between them. DNA for the CDR3: TGTGCCAGCAGCCTACCAGGGGTAACTGAAGCTTTCTTT. Translation: CASSLPGVTEAFF.

V gene TRBV25-1 combines with J gene TRBJ1-6; perhaps TRBD1 as D (5 bases). V was trimmed by 5 bases and J by 16 bases, leaving 15 bases between them. The CDR3 has 12 residues. Germline V gives CDR1 MGHDK, CDR2 SYGVNS. CDR3 loop: CASSTGLSSLHF. The CDR3 coding sequence is TGTGCCAGCAGTACGGGACTCTCCTCTCTCCACTTT.

This clone was seen once. The V call is TRBV5-1, the J call TRBJ2-5, with 11 bases matching TRBD1. Looked up from germline, CDR1 is SGHRS and CDR2 is YFSETQ. Losses at the gene ends were 0 bases for V and 4 bases for J; bases not matched to a gene: 8. CDR3 length equals 17 residues. This chain's CDR3 is CASSLGPRDRGRETQYF. The DNA for the CDR3 is TGCGCCAGCAGCTTGGGCCCGAGGGACAGGGGGAGAGAGACCCAGTACTTC.

The chain couples TRBV27 to TRBJ2-7; no definite D call. This CDR3 region has 13 residues. V lost 8 bases and J 4 bases, leaving 15 bases between the germline ends. Germline V lookup: CDR1 MNHEY, CDR2 SMNVEV (reference sequence). The CDR3 coding sequence is TGTGCCAGCCTCCCGGAGCCTAGGTACGAGCAGTACTTC. It translates to CASLPEPRYEQYF.

The sample holds one count of this clone. This chain links TRBV7-2 with TRBJ2-7, with TRBD2 matching over 12 bases. Germline V gives CDR1 SGHTA, CDR2 FQGNSA. The V gene end was trimmed by 5 bases and the J gene end by 6 bases; junction bases not matched to a gene: 8. The CDR3 runs to 15 residues. The chain's CDR3 is CASSPSSGRALEQYF. As DNA, the CDR3 is TGTGCCAGCAGCCCCTCTAGCGGGAGGGCTCTCGAGCAGTACTTC.

V usage is TRBV7-9 and J usage is TRBJ1-3; TRBD1 is a possible D gene (5 bases). The V end was cut by 4 bases, the J end by 2 bases, with 15 bases between. The CDR3 is 16 residues long. Germline CDR1 reads SEHNR; CDR2 reads FQNEAQ (reference sequence). The CDR3 bases are TGTGCCAGCAGCTCCCGGCAAGGGGAAACTGGAAACACCATATATTTT. Translation gives CASSSRQGETGNTIYF. Supplemented by reference TRBV7-9 and TRBJ1-3, the full variable domain reads DTGVSQNPRHKITKRGQNVTFRCDPISEHNRLYWYRQTLGQGPEFLTYFQNEAQLEKSRLLSDRFSAERPKGSFSTLEIQRTEQGDSAMYLCASSSRQGETGNTIYFGEGSWLTVV.

This chain uses TRBV30 with TRBJ2-3; 9 bases line up with TRBD2. The V segment lost 0 bases and the J segment 2 bases; nucleotides outside the gene matches: 6. The V gene's germline CDR1 is GTSNPN and CDR2 SVGIG (reference sequence). The CDR3 extends over 16 amino acids. In DNA, the CDR3 is TGTGCCTGGAGTGTACGCCTAGCGGGGCCCACAGATACGCAGTATTTT. Translation: CAWSVRLAGPTDTQYF. Complete variable domain (other parts from reference TRBV30 and TRBJ2-3): SQTIHQWPATLVQPVGSPLSLECTVEGTSNPNLYWYRQAAGRGLQLLFYSVGIGQISSEVPQNLSASRPQDRQFILSSKKLLLSDSGFYLCAWSVRLAGPTDTQYFGPGTRLTVL.

The J gene is TRBJ1-6, the V gene TRBV27; unclear D gene. V gave up 7 bases and J gave up 7 bases, with 17 bases separating them. Per the germline V gene, CDR1 is MNHEY and CDR2 is SMNVEV (reference sequence). The CDR3 covers 15 residues. The chain's CDR3 is CASNVKDSFNSPLHF. The CDR3 nucleotides are TGTGCCAGCAATGTGAAAGATAGCTTCAATTCACCCCTCCACTTT.

This clone has more than one count but fewer than ten. The genes are TRBV28 and TRBJ1-2; 10 bases match TRBD1. CDR3 size: 14 residues. The V segment lost 7 bases and the J segment 4 bases; nucleotides outside the gene matches: 6. Per germline, CDR1 MDHEN and CDR2 SYDVKM. The CDR3 DNA reads TGTGCCAGCACCCCGACAGGGGGCGTCTATGGCTACACCTTC. As protein: CASTPTGGVYGYTF.

The chain recombines TRBV4-1 with TRBJ2-3; 10 bases are a match to TRBD2. This CDR3 comprises 15 residues. The junction had 2 bases not matched to a gene; V was cut back by 0 bases and J by 5 bases. Germline CDR1 reads MGHRA; CDR2 reads YSYEKL. The DNA for the CDR3 is TGCGCCAGCAGCCAAGATCCTAGCGGGAGAGATACGCAGTATTTT. This sequence encodes CASSQDPSGRDTQYF.

The chain is built from TRBV5-4 and TRBJ2-5; 13 nucleotides match TRBD2. Germline lookup yields CDR1 SGHNT and CDR2 YYREEE (reference sequence). J lost 7 bases, V lost 4 bases, and 7 bases had no gene match. The CDR3 covers 15 residues. The CDR3 region is CASSALAGGPMTQYF. As DNA, the CDR3 is TGTGCCAGCAGCGCACTAGCGGGGGGGCCCATGACCCAGTACTTC.

In regard to this clone: One end of the junction fails to match germline, which may point to a read error. The CDR3 DNA sequence: TGTGCTAGCAGCTCGGACAGGGTTGGCGAGCAGTACTTC. Its protein product is CASSSDRVGEQYF. The chain recombines TRBV7-7 with TRBJ2-7, with TRBD1 matching over 8 bases. The CDR3 spans 13 residues. Germline CDR1 is SSHAT and CDR2 is FNYEAQ (reference sequence).